This is a list of T cell receptor beta chains from one sample in a study of long-term antiretroviral therapy in people with HIV. TCRdb's copy holds only in-frame clones and misses some; the assay was immunoSEQ multiplex PCR. The sample contains some 21,000 clones, around 82% of which appear only once. Specimen: unsorted PBMCs, collected at the start of antiretroviral therapy. The receptors come from a man between 45 and 60 years old with HIV. Each CDR3 is given with its conserved first and last residue. A D gene is named only where the DNA matches it firmly. The size of a clone is reported for some rows only, either as once, few or many, or as a class for expanded clones.

TRBV11-2,TRBD1,once,TRBJ1-1,CASSSDWTGTMNTEAFF,TGTGCCAGCAGCTCAGATTGGACAGGGACCATGAACACTGAAGCTTTCTTT
TRBV27,.,few,TRBJ2-1,CASKVWGIHEQFF,TGTGCCAGTAAGGTGTGGGGTATCCATGAGCAGTTCTTC
TRBV11-2,.,.,TRBJ1-2,CASSLSLGGANYGYTF,TGTGCCAGCAGCTTATCTTTAGGAGGCGCTAACTATGGCTACACCTTC
TRBV29-1,TRBD1,.,TRBJ1-2,CSVERRGLDYGYTF,TGCAGCGTTGAACGCAGGGGGCTCGACTATGGCTACACCTTC
TRBV28,.,.,TRBJ1-2,CASMGQANSRTF,TGTGCCAGCATGGGGCAGGCGAACTCGAGAACCTTC
TRBV15,.,.,TRBJ2-1,CATSRDEGLTYNEQFF,TGTGCCACCAGCAGAGACGAGGGACTCACGTACAATGAGCAGTTCTTC
TRBV21-1,.,.,TRBJ2-3,CASSKGPPRLAAAGTQYF,TGTGCCAGCAGCAAAGGCCCTCCTAGACTAGCGGCGGCCGGTACGCAGTATTTT
TRBV19,TRBD1,.,TRBJ2-7,CASSDRRQGSYEQYF,TGTGCCAGTAGTGACCGGAGACAGGGATCCTACGAGCAGTACTTC
TRBV7-2,TRBD2,.,TRBJ2-7,CASSLRRISGDLNEQYF,TGTGCCAGCAGCTTAAGGAGGATCAGCGGGGATCTAAACGAGCAGTACTTC
TRBV15,.,.,TRBJ1-1,CATSFDGNTEAFF,TGTGCCACCAGCTTTGACGGGAACACTGAAGCTTTCTTT
TRBV9,.,.,TRBJ2-3,CASSVEADTQYF,TGTGCCAGCAGCGTAGAAGCAGATACGCAGTATTTT
TRBV9,TRBD1,.,TRBJ1-2,CASSVGDRGPGYTF,TGTGCCAGCAGCGTAGGAGACAGGGGTCCTGGCTACACCTTC
TRBV12-5,.,.,TRBJ2-7,CASGLGQGLEQYF,TGTGCTAGTGGTTTGGGGCAAGGTCTCGAGCAGTACTTC
TRBV7-9,.,few,TRBJ1-6,CASSLWGRGDSPLHF,TGTGCCAGCAGCTTATGGGGCAGGGGTGATTCACCCCTCCACTTT